These 13 T cell receptor beta chains came from one sample sequenced in a study of CD8 T cells in Susac syndrome. cDNA came from about 0.5 to 1 ug RNA primed by random hexamers. From the immunoSEQ multiplex PCR reads, TCRdb called clonotypes with MiXCR, one entry per CDR3 protein. Among about 240,000 distinct CDR3 sequences listed, around 96% were seen once. The sequenced material came from CD4+ T cells from PBMCs. The receptors come from a human donor with Susac syndrome.

The chain employs TRBV30 and TRBJ2-3; the match to TRBD2 covers 10 bases. Germline CDR1 reads GTSNPN; CDR2 reads SVGIG (reference sequence). The CDR3 has 16 residues. V lost 7 bases and J lost 2; bases outside the gene matches: 12. The CDR3 DNA sequence: TGTGCCTCCTCCCCCTATACTAGCGGGAACACAGATACGCAGTATTTT. Its protein product is CASSPYTSGNTDTQYF. The full variable domain, its missing parts supplied by reference TRBV30 and TRBJ2-3, is SQTIHQWPATLVQPVGSPLSLECTVEGTSNPNLYWYRQAAGRGLQLLFYSVGIGQISSEVPQNLSASRPQDRQFILSSKKLLLSDSGFYLCASSPYTSGNTDTQYFGPGTRLTVL.

The rearrangement uses TRBV27 and TRBJ1-1; D call uncertain. Per the germline V gene, CDR1 is MNHEY and CDR2 is SMNVEV (reference sequence). This CDR3 has 14 residues. V lost 4 bases and J 2 bases, leaving 11 bases between the germline ends. CDR3 sequence: CASSWAGRNTEAFF. DNA for the CDR3: TGTGCCAGCAGTTGGGCGGGTCGAAACACTGAAGCTTTCTTT.

J is TRBJ1-4 and V is TRBV4-2; 9 nucleotides agree with TRBD1. This CDR3 comprises 15 residues. The germline CDR1 and CDR2 sequences are LGHNA and YNFKEQ. The V gene end was trimmed by 8 bases and the J gene end by 7 bases; junction bases not matched to a gene: 11. This CDR3 is CASARDRDRAEKLFF. The CDR3 bases are TGTGCCAGCGCAAGGGACCGGGACAGGGCTGAAAAACTGTTTTTT.

The gene calls are TRBV9 and TRBJ2-5, with 10 bases aligning to TRBD1. This CDR3 spans 14 amino acids. Germline-derived CDR1 and CDR2 are SGDLS and YYNGEE. V was pared by 1 base and J by 7 bases, with 4 bases of the junction left unmatched. The CDR3 spells CASSVPRQGATQYF. The CDR3 DNA sequence: TGTGCCAGCAGCGTACCGAGACAGGGGGCGACCCAGTACTTC. The full variable domain, in which reference TRBV9 and TRBJ2-5 provide the parts outside the CDR3, is DSGVTQTPKHLITATGQRVTLRCSPRSGDLSVYWYQQSLDQGLQFLIQYYNGEERAKGNILERFSAQQFPDLHSELNLSSLELGDSALYFCASSVPRQGATQYFGPGTRLLVL.

With regard to this clonotype: Without the conserved terminal phenylalanine or tryptophan, this CDR3 likely stems from a read error. The V gene is TRBV11-3, the J gene TRBJ2-3; TRBD2 matches 8 bases. V trimming: 1 base; J trimming: 5 bases; junction bases outside the gene matches: 11. The CDR3 is 17 residues long. The germline gives CDR1 SGHNT, CDR2 YENEEA. The CDR3 sequence: CASSLGLPGGPGDTQYS. The CDR3 region has the DNA TGTGCCAGCAGCTTAGGGTTACCGGGAGGGCCGGGAGATACGCAGTATTCT.

V and J are TRBV29-1 and TRBJ2-1, with 9 nucleotides matching TRBD2. Trimming at V came to 4 bases and at J to 7 bases, leaving 11 bases not matched to a gene. Looked up from germline, CDR1 is SQVTM and CDR2 is ANQGSEA. The CDR3 has 15 amino acids. Here the CDR3 reads CSVGIAGERGNEQFF. CDR3 coding DNA: TGCAGCGTTGGTATAGCGGGAGAACGTGGGAATGAGCAGTTCTTC.

This sequence joins TRBV20-1 and TRBJ2-7; D tentatively fits TRBD1 or TRBD2 (6 bases each). Per germline, CDR1 DFQATT and CDR2 SNEGSKA (reference sequence). Trimming removed 5 bases at V and 6 bases at J, with 20 bases between. This CDR3 has 14 residues. The CDR3 region is CSASLGDWGAEQYF. CDR3 in DNA: TGCAGTGCTTCGTTGGGGGACTGGGGGGCCGAGCAGTACTTC.

For the CDR3, the DNA is TGTGCCAGCAGGGAGGAGAGCGGGAAGAATAAAGATACGCAGTATTTT. This encodes CASREESGKNKDTQYF. The V and J genes are TRBV2 and TRBJ2-3; TRBD2 matches 7 bases. The CDR3 runs 16 residues. Germline assignment: CDR1 SNHLY and CDR2 FYNNEI. V lost 6 bases, J lost 5 bases, and 14 bases stayed unmatched.

The chain links TRBV4-1 to TRBJ2-1; 10 positions agree with TRBD2. CDR1 is MGHRA and CDR2 is YSYEKL in the germline V gene. This CDR3 spans 17 amino acids. V gave up 4 bases and J gave up 0 bases; unmatched junction bases: 6. CDR3 bases: TGCGCCAGCAGCCTTCGGACTAGCGGTAGCTCCTACAATGAGCAGTTCTTC. Translating gives CASSLRTSGSSYNEQFF.

The genes are TRBV2 and TRBJ2-7; D might be TRBD1 or TRBD2, each matching 5 bases. Germline CDR1 is SNHLY and CDR2 is FYNNEI. CDR3 size: 14 residues. The V and J ends lost 8 bases and 0 bases respectively, with 14 bases between them. Here the CDR3 reads CASLRDRPSYEQYF. The CDR3 DNA reads as TGTGCCAGCCTCCGGGACCGACCCTCCTACGAGCAGTACTTC.

V is TRBV5-5 and J is TRBJ2-4, with D perhaps TRBD1 or TRBD2 (5 bases each). Germline V gene data show CDR1 as SGHKS and CDR2 as YYEKEE (reference sequence). V lost 0 bases, J lost 9 bases, and 16 bases lay in between. CDR3 length: 15 residues. For the CDR3, the DNA is TGTGCCAGCAGCTTGGGCGGGCAGGGCCTAGGCATTCAGTACTTC. It specifies CASSLGGQGLGIQYF. Drawing the rest from reference TRBV5-5 and TRBJ2-4, the complete variable domain is DAGVTQSPTHLIKTRGQQVTLRCSPISGHKSVSWYQQVLGQGPQFIFQYYEKEERGRGNFPDRFSARQFPNYSSELNVNALLLGDSALYLCASSLGGQGLGIQYFGAGTRLSVL.

The chain combines TRBV30 with TRBJ2-7; 8 nucleotides line up with TRBD2. CDR3 length: 12 amino acids. The germline CDR1 and CDR2 sequences are GTSNPN and SVGIG (reference sequence). J was trimmed by 7 bases and V by 8 bases; bases with no gene match: 10. The CDR3: CAQGGLAREQYF. The CDR3 nucleotides read TGTGCCCAGGGTGGACTAGCTCGTGAGCAGTACTTC.

This clonotype was picked up a small number of times. CDR3 residues: CASSTPDRGVTEAFF. The CDR3 nucleotides read TGTGCCAGTAGTACCCCGGACAGGGGAGTGACTGAAGCTTTCTTT. The chain couples TRBV19 to TRBJ1-1, with TRBD1 matching 9 bases. This CDR3 comprises 15 residues. Germline CDR1 and CDR2: LNHDA and SQIVND (reference sequence). J gave up 5 bases and V 4 bases, and 8 bases lay outside the gene matches.